This entry is about one T cell receptor beta chain. CDR1 and CDR2 from the germline V gene are MDHEN and SYDVKM. The CDR3 is 15 residues long. J lost 4 bases, V lost 7 bases, and 10 bases had no gene match. The method was immunoSEQ multiplex PCR; TCRdb's version includes in-frame clones alone and lacks a portion of them. The data hold around 140,000 clones, with about 90% observed a single time. This record belongs to a study of blood T cell repertoires in COVID-19. Study context: COVID-19 samples, acute and convalescent, were from the United States, Italy and Spain.

Ages ranged from roughly 18 to 100 years, with residence in about two dozen US areas. The chain carries TRBV28 and TRBJ1-5, with 7 bases aligning to TRBD1. The TCR was taken from a man aged 60 to 69 who had recovered from COVID-19. Sequenced sample: PBMCs or T cells enriched from blood (not recorded which). The CDR3 here is CASIPTGAGNQPQHF. The CDR3 bases are TGTGCCAGCATCCCTACAGGGGCAGGTAATCAGCCCCAGCATTTT.